This record concerns one T cell receptor (beta chain) sequence. Its antigen is not known. The sample is drawn from a study of PD-1 blockade in classical Hodgkin lymphoma. Study-level information: Patients received nivolumab 3 mg/kg intravenously every 2 weeks. Whole-study findings and limits: Complete responders showed a baseline diversity that resembled the diversity of newly diagnosed patients.

Trimming at V came to 6 bases and at J to 2 bases, leaving 3 bases not matched to a gene. Per the germline V gene, CDR1 is SQVTM and CDR2 is ANQGSEA. This CDR3 is built from 13 residues. Time point of the sample: cycle 4 day 1 (C4D1), after less than 7 weeks of nivolumab. All the patients suffered relapse after autologous stem cell transplantation, and brentuximab vedotin exposure differed. The study purified CD4+ T cells from thawed PBMCs using magnetic negative selection. Generated by immunoSEQ multiplex PCR, the TCRdb table keeps only in-frame clones and is missing some. The table has almost 30,000 clones, roughly 80% seen once.

The genes are TRBV29-1 and TRBJ1-3; TRBD1 matches 8 bases. This specimen consisted of CD4+ T cells from blood, obtained before the fourth cycle of nivolumab. The source is a human donor with classical Hodgkin lymphoma. DNA of the CDR3: TGCAGCGTGAGGACAGGGACTGGAAACACCATATATTTT. Translation: CSVRTGTGNTIYF.